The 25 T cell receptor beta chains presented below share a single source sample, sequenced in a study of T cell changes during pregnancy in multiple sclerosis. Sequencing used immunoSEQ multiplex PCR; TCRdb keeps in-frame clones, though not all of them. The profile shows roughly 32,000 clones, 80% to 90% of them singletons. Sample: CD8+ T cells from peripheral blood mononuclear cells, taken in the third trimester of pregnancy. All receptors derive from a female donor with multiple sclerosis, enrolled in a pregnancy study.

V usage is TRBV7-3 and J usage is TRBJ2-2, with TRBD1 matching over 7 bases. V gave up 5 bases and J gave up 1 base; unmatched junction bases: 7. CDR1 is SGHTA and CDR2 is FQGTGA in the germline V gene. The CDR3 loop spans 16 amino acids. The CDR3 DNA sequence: TGTGCCAGCAGCCATCCTAGGACAGGGAACACCGGGGAGCTGTTTTTT. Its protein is CASSHPRTGNTGELFF.

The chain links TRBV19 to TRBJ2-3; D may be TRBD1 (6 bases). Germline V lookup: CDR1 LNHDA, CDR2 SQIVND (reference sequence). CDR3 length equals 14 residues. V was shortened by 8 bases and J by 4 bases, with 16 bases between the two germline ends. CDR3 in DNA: TGTGCCAGTGGTCCGGGACACTTAGCAGATACGCAGTATTTT. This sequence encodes CASGPGHLADTQYF. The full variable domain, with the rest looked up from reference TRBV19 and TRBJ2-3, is DGGITQSPKYLFRKEGQNVTLSCEQNLNHDAMYWYRQDPGQGLRLIYYSQIVNDFQKGDIAEGYSVSREKKESFPLTVTSAQKNPTAFYLCASGPGHLADTQYFGPGTRLTVL.

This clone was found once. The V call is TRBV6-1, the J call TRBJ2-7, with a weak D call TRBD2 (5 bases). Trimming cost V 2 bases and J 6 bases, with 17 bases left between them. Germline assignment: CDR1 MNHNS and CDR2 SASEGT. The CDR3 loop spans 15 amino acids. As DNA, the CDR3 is TGTGCCAGCAGTGAACATGAGGGAAGGGAAGGCGAGCAGTACTTC. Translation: CASSEHEGREGEQYF.

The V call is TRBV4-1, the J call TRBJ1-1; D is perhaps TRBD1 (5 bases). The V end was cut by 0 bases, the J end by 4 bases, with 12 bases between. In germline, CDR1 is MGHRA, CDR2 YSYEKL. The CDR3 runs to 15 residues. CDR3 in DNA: TGCGCCAGCAGCCAAGATAGGGGTCTGATCACTGAAGCTTTCTTT. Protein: CASSQDRGLITEAFF.

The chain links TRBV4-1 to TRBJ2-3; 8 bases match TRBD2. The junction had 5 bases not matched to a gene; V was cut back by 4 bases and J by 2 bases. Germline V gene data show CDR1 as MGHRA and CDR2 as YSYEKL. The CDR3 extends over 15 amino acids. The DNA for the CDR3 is TGCGCCAGCAGCCGATCACTAGCGGACACAGATACGCAGTATTTT. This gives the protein CASSRSLADTDTQYF.

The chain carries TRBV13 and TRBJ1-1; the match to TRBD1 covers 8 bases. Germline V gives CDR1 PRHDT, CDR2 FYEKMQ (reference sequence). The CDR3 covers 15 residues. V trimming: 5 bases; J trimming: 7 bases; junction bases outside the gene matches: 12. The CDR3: CASSLPRQGQDEAFF. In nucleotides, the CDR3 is TGTGCCAGCAGCCTCCCCCGACAGGGGCAAGATGAAGCTTTCTTT.

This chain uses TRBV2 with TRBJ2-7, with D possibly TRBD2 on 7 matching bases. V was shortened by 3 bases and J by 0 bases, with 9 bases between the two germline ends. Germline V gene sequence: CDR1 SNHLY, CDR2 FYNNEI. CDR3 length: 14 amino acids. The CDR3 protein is CASSDGGASYEQYF. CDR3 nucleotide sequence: TGTGCCAGCAGTGATGGGGGGGCCTCCTACGAGCAGTACTTC. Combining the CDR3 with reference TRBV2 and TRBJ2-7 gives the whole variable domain EPEVTQTPSHQVTQMGQEVILRCVPISNHLYFYWYRQILGQKVEFLVSFYNNEISEKSEIFDDQFSVERPDGSNFTLKIRSTKLEDSAMYFCASSDGGASYEQYFGPGTRLTVT.

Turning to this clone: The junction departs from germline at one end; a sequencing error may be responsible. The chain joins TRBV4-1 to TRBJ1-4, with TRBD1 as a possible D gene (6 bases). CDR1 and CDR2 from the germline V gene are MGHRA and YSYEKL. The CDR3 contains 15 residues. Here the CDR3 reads CASNQDTGLDEKLFF. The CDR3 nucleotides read TGCGCCAGCAACCAAGATACAGGGCTAGATGAAAAACTGTTTTTT.

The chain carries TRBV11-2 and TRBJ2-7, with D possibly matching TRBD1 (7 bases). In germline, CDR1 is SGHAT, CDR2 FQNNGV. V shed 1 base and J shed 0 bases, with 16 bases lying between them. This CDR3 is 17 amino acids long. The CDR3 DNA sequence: TGTGCCAGCAGCTTAGTAATGGGGGGACAGCGCTCCTACGAGCAGTACTTC. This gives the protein CASSLVMGGQRSYEQYF.

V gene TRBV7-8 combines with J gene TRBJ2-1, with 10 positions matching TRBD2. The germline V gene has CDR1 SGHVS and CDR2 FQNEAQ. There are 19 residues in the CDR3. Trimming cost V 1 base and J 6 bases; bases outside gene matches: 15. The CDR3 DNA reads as TGTGCCAGCAGCTTAGTAGTCAGGGGGCGCAGCGGGAGGGCCAATGAGCAGTTCTTC. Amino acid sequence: CASSLVVRGRSGRANEQFF.

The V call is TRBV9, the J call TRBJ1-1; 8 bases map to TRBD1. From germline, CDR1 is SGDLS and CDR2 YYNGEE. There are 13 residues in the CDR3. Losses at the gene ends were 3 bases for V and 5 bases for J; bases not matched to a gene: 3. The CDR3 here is CASSDRTGTEAFF. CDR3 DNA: TGTGCCAGCAGCGACAGGACAGGGACTGAAGCTTTCTTT.

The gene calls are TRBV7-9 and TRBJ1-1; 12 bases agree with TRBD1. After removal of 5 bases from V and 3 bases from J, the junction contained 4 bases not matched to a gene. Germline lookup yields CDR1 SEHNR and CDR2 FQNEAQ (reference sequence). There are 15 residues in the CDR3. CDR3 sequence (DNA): TGTGCCAGCAGCGCCCGGGACAGGGGGCACACTGAAGCTTTCTTT. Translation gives CASSARDRGHTEAFF.

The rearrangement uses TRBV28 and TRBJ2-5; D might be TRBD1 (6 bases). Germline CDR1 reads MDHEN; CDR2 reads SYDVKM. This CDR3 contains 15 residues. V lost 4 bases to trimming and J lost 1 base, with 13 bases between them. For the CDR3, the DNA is TGTGCCAGCAGTTATATGGACAGTACCCAAGAGACCCAGTACTTC. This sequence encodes CASSYMDSTQETQYF.

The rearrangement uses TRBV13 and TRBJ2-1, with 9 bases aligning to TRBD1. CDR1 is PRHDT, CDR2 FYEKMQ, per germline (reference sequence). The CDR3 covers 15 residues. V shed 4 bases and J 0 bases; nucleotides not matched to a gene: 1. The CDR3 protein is CASSSDRGSYNEQFF. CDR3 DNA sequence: TGTGCCAGCAGCTCGGACAGGGGCTCCTACAATGAGCAGTTCTTC.

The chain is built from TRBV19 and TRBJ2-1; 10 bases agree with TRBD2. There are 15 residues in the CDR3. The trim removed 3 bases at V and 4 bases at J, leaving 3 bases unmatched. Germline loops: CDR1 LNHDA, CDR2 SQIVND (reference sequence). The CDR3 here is CASSISGGLYNEQFF. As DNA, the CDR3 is TGTGCCAGTAGTATTAGCGGGGGGTTGTACAATGAGCAGTTCTTC.

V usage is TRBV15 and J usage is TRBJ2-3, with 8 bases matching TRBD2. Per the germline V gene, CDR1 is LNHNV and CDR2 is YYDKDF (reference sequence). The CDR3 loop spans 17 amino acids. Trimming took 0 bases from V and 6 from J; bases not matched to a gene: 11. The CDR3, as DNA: TGTGCCACCAGCAGAGAAGGGTACGGGGGGGCCGAGGATACGCAGTATTTT. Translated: CATSREGYGGAEDTQYF.

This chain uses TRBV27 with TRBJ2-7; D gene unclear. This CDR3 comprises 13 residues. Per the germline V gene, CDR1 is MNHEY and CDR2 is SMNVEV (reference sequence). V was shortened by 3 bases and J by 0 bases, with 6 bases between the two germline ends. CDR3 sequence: CASSLESSYEQYF. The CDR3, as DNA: TGTGCCAGCAGTTTGGAGAGCTCCTACGAGCAGTACTTC.

CDR3 coding DNA: TGTGCCACCAGCAGAGAGGCCAGTTTAAGTTCACCCCTCCACTTT. Translated, it gives CATSREASLSSPLHF. V usage is TRBV15 and J usage is TRBJ1-6, with D uncertain. Germline lookup yields CDR1 LNHNV and CDR2 YYDKDF (reference sequence). Trimming pared 0 bases from V and 9 bases from J, leaving 12 bases between. This CDR3 comprises 15 residues.

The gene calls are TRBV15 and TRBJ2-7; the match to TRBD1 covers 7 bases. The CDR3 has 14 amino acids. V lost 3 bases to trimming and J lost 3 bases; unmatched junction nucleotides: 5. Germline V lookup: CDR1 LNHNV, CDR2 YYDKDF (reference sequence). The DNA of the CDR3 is TGTGCCACCAGCAGGGAAGGGACAGACTACGAGCAGTACTTC. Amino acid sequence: CATSREGTDYEQYF.

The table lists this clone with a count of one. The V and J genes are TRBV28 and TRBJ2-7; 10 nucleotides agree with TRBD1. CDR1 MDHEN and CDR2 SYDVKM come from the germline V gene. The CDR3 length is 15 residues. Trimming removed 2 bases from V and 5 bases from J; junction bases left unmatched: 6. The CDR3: CASSLMDRGINEQYF. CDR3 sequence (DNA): TGTGCCAGCAGTTTAATGGACAGGGGGATCAACGAGCAGTACTTC.

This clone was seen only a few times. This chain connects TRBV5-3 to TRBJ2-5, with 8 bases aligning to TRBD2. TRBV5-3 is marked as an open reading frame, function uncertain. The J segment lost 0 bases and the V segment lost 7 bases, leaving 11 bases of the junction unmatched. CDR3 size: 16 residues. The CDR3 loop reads CAREGPSGLYQETQYF. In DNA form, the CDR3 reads TGTGCCAGAGAGGGGCCTAGCGGGCTGTACCAAGAGACCCAGTACTTC.

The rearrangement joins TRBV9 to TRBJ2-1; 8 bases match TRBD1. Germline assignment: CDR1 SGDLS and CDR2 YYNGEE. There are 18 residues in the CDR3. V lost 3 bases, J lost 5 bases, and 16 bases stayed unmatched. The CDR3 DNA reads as TGTGCCAGCAGCGCGCACCCAGGGGGCGGGGAGAATAACAATGAGCAGTTCTTC. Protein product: CASSAHPGGGENNNEQFF.

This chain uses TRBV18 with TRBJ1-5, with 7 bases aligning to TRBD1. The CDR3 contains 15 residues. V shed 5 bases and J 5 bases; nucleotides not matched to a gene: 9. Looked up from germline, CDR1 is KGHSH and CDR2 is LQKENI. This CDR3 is CASSMGQWKDQPQHF. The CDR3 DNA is TGTGCCAGCTCAATGGGACAGTGGAAGGATCAGCCCCAGCATTTT.

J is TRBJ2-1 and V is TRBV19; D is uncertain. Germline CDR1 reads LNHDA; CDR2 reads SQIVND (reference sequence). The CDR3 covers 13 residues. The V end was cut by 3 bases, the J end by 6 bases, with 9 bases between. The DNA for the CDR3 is TGTGCCAGTAGTATTACGCTCAGCAATGAGCAGTTCTTC. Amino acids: CASSITLSNEQFF.

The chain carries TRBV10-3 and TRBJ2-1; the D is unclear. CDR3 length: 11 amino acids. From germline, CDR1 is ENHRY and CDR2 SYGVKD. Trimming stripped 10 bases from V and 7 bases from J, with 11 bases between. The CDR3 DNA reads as TGTGCCACCAGGACGGAGAATGAGCAGTTCTTC. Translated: CATRTENEQFF.